This T cell receptor beta chain derives from a study of shared clonotypes between healthy human individuals. This clone was observed many times. As yet, its antigen is unknown. The protocol was immunoSEQ multiplex PCR, while the TCRdb copy is restricted to in-frame clones and leaves out a portion. The sample holds 2 million to 2.5 million clones, around 93% seen once. Study-level results: Clonotypes not shared had lower generation probabilities than those common to all four donors. Naive CD4 clonotypes overlapped across a handful of donors at about 5.2%.

The CDR3 has 15 amino acids. Trimming removed 2 bases from V and 5 bases from J, with 16 bases in between. Germline CDR1 reads MNHEY; CDR2 reads SMNVEV (reference sequence). Naive CD8 cells comprised CD45RO-negative, CCR7-positively selected cells, excluding terminally differentiated effector memory CD45RA+ cells. All the donors were Caucasian adults who lived in Nashville, Tennessee. This clonotype originated in a young man in good health. Some clones in this sample may be carry-over from other donors' samples. The sequencing sample was made of naive CD8+ T cells from PBMCs. This chain uses TRBV27 with TRBJ2-7; no clear D. The CDR3 bases are TGTGCCAGCAGTTTAGGAGCCATTTCCTACGACGAGCAGTACTTC. This codes for CASSLGAISYDEQYF.